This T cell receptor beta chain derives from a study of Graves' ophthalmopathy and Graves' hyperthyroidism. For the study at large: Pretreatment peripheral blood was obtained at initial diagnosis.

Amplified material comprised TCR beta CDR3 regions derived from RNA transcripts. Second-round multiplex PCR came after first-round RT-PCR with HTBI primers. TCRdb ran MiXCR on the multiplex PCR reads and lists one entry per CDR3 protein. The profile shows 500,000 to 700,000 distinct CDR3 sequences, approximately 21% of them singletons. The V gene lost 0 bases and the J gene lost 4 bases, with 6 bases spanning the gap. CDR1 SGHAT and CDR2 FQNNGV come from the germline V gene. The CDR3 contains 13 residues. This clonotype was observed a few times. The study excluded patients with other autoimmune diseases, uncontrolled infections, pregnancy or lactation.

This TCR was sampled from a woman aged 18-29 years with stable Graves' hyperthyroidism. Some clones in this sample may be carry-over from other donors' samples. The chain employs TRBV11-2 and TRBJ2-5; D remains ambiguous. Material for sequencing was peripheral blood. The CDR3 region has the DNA TGTGCCAGCAGCTTAGAGAGGTCAGAGACCCAGTACTTC. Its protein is CASSLERSETQYF.